The present entry profiles one T cell receptor beta chain with its context. This entry comes from a study of CD8+ T cells in alopecia areata. Treatment of the sample: oral pan-JAK inhibitor, 5-10 mg twice daily. Isolated RNA was reverse transcribed into cDNA used as the sequencing template. TCRdb's table, derived via immunoSEQ multiplex PCR, lists solely in-frame clones and lacks some. The repertoire holds approximately 180,000 clones, roughly 50% seen once, with more than 10% in the top ten. This TCR came from a human donor with alopecia areata. Sequencing used CD8+ T cells sorted from blood, obtained at week 24, from a patient treated with tofacitinib.

The CDR3 region has the DNA TGCGCCAGCAGCCAGGACCCGGGGGGGGCCAACTATGGCTACACCTTC. This sequence encodes CASSQDPGGANYGYTF. The chain uses TRBV4-3 and TRBJ1-2, with D possibly being TRBD1 (6 bases). This CDR3 has 16 residues. Germline CDR1 LGHNA, CDR2 YSLEER. The germline V and J ends were trimmed by 3 bases and 2 bases, with 16 bases remaining between them.